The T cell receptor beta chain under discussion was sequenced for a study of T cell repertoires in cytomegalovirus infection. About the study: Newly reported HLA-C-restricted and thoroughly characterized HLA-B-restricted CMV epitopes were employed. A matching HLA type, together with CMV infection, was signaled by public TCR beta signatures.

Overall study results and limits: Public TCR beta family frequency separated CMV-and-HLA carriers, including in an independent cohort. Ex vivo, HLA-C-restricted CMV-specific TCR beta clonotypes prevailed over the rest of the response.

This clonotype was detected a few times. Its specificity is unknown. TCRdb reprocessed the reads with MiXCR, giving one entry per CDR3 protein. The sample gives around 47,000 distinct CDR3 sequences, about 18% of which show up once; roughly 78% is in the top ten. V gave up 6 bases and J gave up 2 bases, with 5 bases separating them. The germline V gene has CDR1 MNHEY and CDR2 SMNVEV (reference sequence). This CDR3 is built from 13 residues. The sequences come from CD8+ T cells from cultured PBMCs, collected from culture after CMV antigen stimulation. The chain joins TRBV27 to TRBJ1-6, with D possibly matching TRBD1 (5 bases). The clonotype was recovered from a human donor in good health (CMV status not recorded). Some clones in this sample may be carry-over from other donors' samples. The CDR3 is CASRGAYNSPLHF. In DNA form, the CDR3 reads TGTGCCAGCAGGGGGGCCTATAATTCACCCCTCCACTTT.